The 9 T cell receptor beta chains in this list originate from one sample, sequenced in a study of read filtering for tumor transcriptome and immune sequencing. The library was built from around 400 ng RNA with molecular barcoded adaptors for alpha/delta and beta/gamma chains. TCRdb used MiXCR to reprocess the reads, holding one entry per CDR3 protein. The sample yields 35,000 to 40,000 distinct CDR3 sequences, approximately 14% seen once. The sequenced sample was a population of CD138-negative cells sorted from bone marrow. These TCRs come from a donor at least 40 years old with multiple myeloma.

This clonotype was seen at least ten times. The rearrangement links TRBV28 to TRBJ1-1; 9 nucleotides match TRBD1. Trimming removed 5 bases from V and 7 bases from J; junction bases left unmatched: 11. Per germline, CDR1 MDHEN and CDR2 SYDVKM. The CDR3 covers 15 residues. The DNA of the CDR3 is TGTGCCAGCAGTCCCCTTGAGACAGGGGGGTTTGAAGCTTTCTTT. It yields the protein CASSPLETGGFEAFF.

This clonotype was seen at least ten times. The chain employs TRBV7-9 and TRBJ2-7, with D possibly being TRBD1 or TRBD2 (6 bases each). The germline V gene has CDR1 SEHNR and CDR2 FQNEAQ (reference sequence). This CDR3 is 14 amino acids long. Trimming stripped 3 bases from V and 5 bases from J, with 14 bases between. Here the CDR3 reads CASSFKGGLDEQYF. In DNA, the CDR3 is TGTGCCAGCAGCTTCAAGGGGGGTCTGGACGAGCAGTACTTC.

This clonotype was recorded at least ten times. The V and J genes are TRBV29-1 and TRBJ1-1; a weak D match, TRBD1 (6 bases). The germline V gene encodes CDR1 SQVTM and CDR2 ANQGSEA. V lost 7 bases and J 2 bases, leaving 14 bases between the germline ends. The CDR3 spans 13 residues. CDR3 sequence: CSANKGGNTEAFF. CDR3 sequence (DNA): TGCAGCGCCAATAAGGGGGGTAACACTGAAGCTTTCTTT.

This clonotype came up many times. This chain uses TRBV27 with TRBJ2-6; D is unclear. V lost 5 bases to trimming and J lost 4 bases, with 3 bases between them. Germline V CDR1 and CDR2: MNHEY, SMNVEV (reference sequence). CDR3 length: 12 residues. The CDR3 DNA reads TGTGCCAGCAGTCCGGGGGCCAACGTCCTGACTTTC. It specifies CASSPGANVLTF.

For this clonotype: Given a far larger clone just one base away, this is likely a sequencing read error. V and J are TRBV7-9 and TRBJ1-1; D uncertain. V was trimmed by 5 bases and J by 0 bases, leaving 4 bases between them. CDR3 length: 12 residues. Germline V lookup: CDR1 SEHNR, CDR2 FQNEAQ (reference sequence). The CDR3 sequence is CASSHVNTEAFF. As DNA, the CDR3 is TGTGCCAGCAGCCACGTGAACACTGAAGCTTTCTTT.

Ten or more counts support this clonotype. The chain couples TRBV3-1 to TRBJ2-3, with D possibly matching TRBD2 (6 bases). Trimming took 5 bases from V and 4 from J, leaving 10 bases between them. The germline V gene encodes CDR1 LGHDT and CDR2 YNNKEL (reference sequence). The CDR3 has 13 residues. DNA for the CDR3: TGTGCCAGCAGCATCGGGGGTCCAGATACGCAGTATTTT. It codes for CASSIGGPDTQYF.

There are many counts of this clonotype. The gene calls are TRBV2 and TRBJ2-1; 9 bases fit TRBD2. The CDR3 covers 15 residues. Germline lookup yields CDR1 SNHLY and CDR2 FYNNEI. V shed 7 bases, J shed 3 bases, and the junction held 7 bases outside the gene matches. CDR3 sequence: CASTQRGVGYNEQFF. As DNA, the CDR3 is TGTGCCAGCACCCAGCGGGGGGTAGGCTACAATGAGCAGTTCTTC. The full variable domain, completed using reference TRBV2 and TRBJ2-1, is EPEVTQTPSHQVTQMGQEVILRCVPISNHLYFYWYRQILGQKVEFLVSFYNNEISEKSEIFDDQFSVERPDGSNFTLKIRSTKLEDSAMYFCASTQRGVGYNEQFFGPGTRLTVL.

This clonotype showed up many times. The rearrangement joins TRBV4-1 to TRBJ2-1; no clear D. This CDR3 has 17 amino acids. Trimming cost V 5 bases and J 3 bases, with 20 bases left between them. The germline V gene has CDR1 MGHRA and CDR2 YSYEKL. The CDR3 nucleotides read TGCGCCAGCAGCTCAACGAATCGGGCCGATTACTACAATGAGCAGTTCTTC. It is translated as CASSSTNRADYYNEQFF.

This clonotype was found many times. V is TRBV15 and J is TRBJ2-1; D is perhaps TRBD1 or TRBD2 (5 bases each). Germline CDR1 reads LNHNV; CDR2 reads YYDKDF (reference sequence). V dropped 8 bases and J dropped 0 bases, with 14 bases sitting between them. The CDR3 contains 15 residues. In DNA, the CDR3 is TGTGCCACCGGGGAGAGGGGAAGCTCCTACAATGAGCAGTTCTTC. Translating it yields CATGERGSSYNEQFF.